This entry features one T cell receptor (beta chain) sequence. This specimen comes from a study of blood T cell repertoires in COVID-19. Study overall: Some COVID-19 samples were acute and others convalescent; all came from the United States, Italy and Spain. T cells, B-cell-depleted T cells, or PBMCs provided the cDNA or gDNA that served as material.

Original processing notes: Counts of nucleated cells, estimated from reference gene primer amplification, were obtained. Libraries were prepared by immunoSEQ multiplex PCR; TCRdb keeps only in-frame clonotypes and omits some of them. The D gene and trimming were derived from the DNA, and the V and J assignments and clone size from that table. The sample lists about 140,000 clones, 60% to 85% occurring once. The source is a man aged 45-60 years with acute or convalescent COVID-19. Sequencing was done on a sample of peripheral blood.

The CDR3 nucleotides read TGTGCCAGCAGCTCTACAGGGTACTCCTACGAGCAGTACTTC. It codes for CASSSTGYSYEQYF. The chain carries TRBV5-5 and TRBJ2-7; possible D gene TRBD1, 6 bases. Looked up from germline, CDR1 is SGHKS and CDR2 is YYEKEE (reference sequence). Trimming took 3 bases from V and 0 from J, leaving 10 bases between them. The CDR3 contains 14 residues. Combining the CDR3 with reference TRBV5-5 and TRBJ2-7 gives the whole variable domain DAGVTQSPTHLIKTRGQQVTLRCSPISGHKSVSWYQQVLGQGPQFIFQYYEKEERGRGNFPDRFSARQFPNYSSELNVNALLLGDSALYLCASSSTGYSYEQYFGPGTRLTVT.